Shown below are 5 T cell receptor beta chains from a single sample sequenced in a study of blood T cell repertoires in COVID-19. The data were produced by immunoSEQ multiplex PCR, yet TCRdb's version contains in-frame clones alone and is incomplete. Counted here are under 150,000 clones, 84% occurring once; the ten biggest clones make up 3.9%. Sequencing was carried out using PBMCs or T cells enriched from blood (not recorded which). All receptors derive from a man aged 50 or older in a cohort exposed to, infected with or recovered from COVID-19 (not recorded which).

The chain carries TRBV5-1 and TRBJ2-1, with 7 nucleotides matching TRBD1. V shed 3 bases, J shed 6 bases, and the junction held 9 bases outside the gene matches. CDR3 length equals 15 residues. Looked up from germline, CDR1 is SGHRS and CDR2 is YFSETQ. The CDR3 nucleotides are TGCGCCAGCAGCTATAGAGGGGGCCCAAGCAATGAGCAGTTCTTC. Its protein product is CASSYRGGPSNEQFF.

The chain uses TRBV18 and TRBJ2-5; D not certain. From germline, CDR1 is KGHSH and CDR2 LQKENI. V lost 2 bases and J 4 bases, leaving 8 bases between the germline ends. The CDR3 is 13 amino acids. The CDR3 reads CASSPISPETQYF. DNA of the CDR3: TGTGCCAGCTCACCAATTAGCCCAGAGACCCAGTACTTC.

The V call is TRBV2, the J call TRBJ1-1; D may be TRBD1 (6 bases). The CDR3 spans 12 residues. Trimming took off 10 bases at V and 3 bases at J, with 12 bases between the two ends. Germline CDR1 is SNHLY and CDR2 is FYNNEI. CDR3: CAIQTGDTEAFF. The CDR3 DNA sequence: TGTGCCATTCAGACAGGTGACACTGAAGCTTTCTTT.

This rearrangement joins TRBV7-9 to TRBJ1-1; D gene unclear. With 5 bases removed from V and 4 bases from J, the gap between germline ends came to 8 bases. CDR3 length: 12 residues. Per germline, CDR1 SEHNR and CDR2 FQNEAQ (reference sequence). CDR3 coding DNA: TGTGCCAGCAGCCCAAGGAGCACTGAAGCTTTCTTT. Translation gives CASSPRSTEAFF.

This sequence joins TRBV19 and TRBJ2-7; a possible D gene is TRBD2 (5 bases). Trimming took off 4 bases at V and 0 bases at J, with 10 bases between the two ends. This CDR3 spans 14 amino acids. CDR1 and CDR2 from the germline V gene are LNHDA and SQIVND (reference sequence). The CDR3, as DNA: TGTGCCAGTAGTACCGGCGGAGGCTCCTACGAGCAGTACTTC. Translated, it gives CASSTGGGSYEQYF.